This TCR beta chain was captured by sequencing in a study of blood T cell repertoires in COVID-19. Study context: Specimens from acute and convalescent COVID-19 originated in the United States, Italy and Spain. Sources were T cells, B-cell-depleted T cells, or PBMCs; the material itself was cDNA or gDNA.

V was clipped by 1 base and J by 4 bases; unmatched bases: 5. Germline V lookup: CDR1 SGHAT, CDR2 FQNNGV. This CDR3 has 16 residues. Per the authors' pipeline: Amplification with reference gene primers provided the estimates of nucleated cell counts. This table comes from immunoSEQ multiplex PCR, and its TCRdb copy is limited to in-frame clones, with some not included. V, J and clone size derive from that table, while D and trimming were established from the DNA sequence. The sample contains a few hundred thousand clones, over 65% of which appear only once. This clonotype was sampled from a woman at least 80 years old with acute or convalescent COVID-19. Material: peripheral blood. This chain joins TRBV11-2 and TRBJ2-1, with 9 bases identical to TRBD2. CDR3 DNA: TGTGCCAGCAGCTTAGCGACTAGCGGAGGTTACAATGAGCAGTTCTTC. Translated, it gives CASSLATSGGYNEQFF.